This entry lists 29 T cell receptor beta chains sequenced from one sample in a study of blood T cell repertoires in COVID-19. Generated by immunoSEQ multiplex PCR, the TCRdb table keeps only in-frame clones and is missing some. The table includes 200,000 or so clones, around 85% detected once. Sequencing was carried out using peripheral blood. These receptors all come from a woman in her forties or fifties with acute or convalescent COVID-19.

J is TRBJ2-2 and V is TRBV9, with 10 bases lining up with TRBD2. The trim removed 4 bases at V and 0 bases at J, leaving 6 bases unmatched. The CDR3 is 17 residues long. In germline, CDR1 is SGDLS, CDR2 YYNGEE. In DNA form, the CDR3 reads TGTGCCAGCAGCCGGAGCGGGAGGGCCCCGAACACCGGGGAGCTGTTTTTT. Its protein product is CASSRSGRAPNTGELFF. Drawing the rest from reference TRBV9 and TRBJ2-2, the complete variable domain is DSGVTQTPKHLITATGQRVTLRCSPRSGDLSVYWYQQSLDQGLQFLIQYYNGEERAKGNILERFSAQQFPDLHSELNLSSLELGDSALYFCASSRSGRAPNTGELFFGEGSRLTVL.

V usage is TRBV12-5 and J usage is TRBJ1-5; perhaps TRBD1 as D (6 bases). Germline CDR1 LGHNT, CDR2 FRNRAP. The CDR3 runs to 14 residues. V shed 4 bases and J shed 4 bases, with 11 bases lying between them. CDR3 sequence reads: CASGSGVKNQPQHF. CDR3 coding DNA: TGTGCTAGTGGTTCAGGGGTTAAAAATCAGCCCCAGCATTTT. The full variable domain, with the rest looked up from reference TRBV12-5 and TRBJ1-5, is DARVTQTPRHKVTEMGQEVTMRCQPILGHNTVFWYRQTMMQGLELLAYFRNRAPLDDSGMPKDRFSAEMPDATLATLKIQPSEPRDSAVYFCASGSGVKNQPQHFGDGTRLSIL.

As regards this clone: A read error may produce the germline difference seen at one junction end. The V call is TRBV3-1 (or the pseudogene TRBV3-2), the J call TRBJ1-3; 7 bases map to TRBD1. The CDR3 is 14 residues long. Germline CDR1 LGHDT, CDR2 YNNKEL (reference sequence). CDR3 in DNA: TGTGCCAGCAGCGGGGACAGCTCTAGAAACACCATATATTTT. Its translation: CASSGDSSRNTIYF.

The CDR3 region has the DNA TGCGCCAGCAGCCAAGGAAGACAGGGTTATGCCAGGAACACTGAAGCTTTCTTT. It specifies CASSQGRQGYARNTEAFF. V is TRBV4-3 and J is TRBJ1-1, with 7 bases lining up with TRBD1. Per the germline V gene, CDR1 is LGHNA and CDR2 is YSLEER. V lost 1 base and J lost 1; bases outside the gene matches: 12. The CDR3 sequence is 18 residues long.

The gene calls are TRBV5-5 and TRBJ1-4, with a weak D call TRBD1 (5 bases). Germline V gene data show CDR1 as SGHKS and CDR2 as YYEKEE (reference sequence). This CDR3 has 12 residues. V was pared by 4 bases and J by 5 bases, with 6 bases between. Here the CDR3 reads CASSGANEKLFF. As DNA, the CDR3 is TGTGCCAGCAGCGGGGCCAATGAAAAACTGTTTTTT.

The chain combines TRBV19 with TRBJ2-3; a weak D match, TRBD2 (5 bases). Trimming took off 5 bases at V and 1 base at J, with 13 bases between the two ends. From germline, CDR1 is LNHDA and CDR2 SQIVND (reference sequence). The CDR3 is made up of 15 amino acids. The CDR3 is CASSRRLPRTDTQYF. CDR3 nucleotide sequence: TGTGCCAGTAGTCGCCGACTACCCCGCACAGATACGCAGTATTTT.

CDR3 sequence: CASSPGRVGNTEAFF. The CDR3 nucleotides are TGCGCCAGCAGCCCCGGCAGGGTGGGGAACACTGAAGCTTTCTTT. This chain uses TRBV5-1 with TRBJ1-1; D might be TRBD1 (5 bases). V lost 4 bases and J 1 base, leaving 14 bases between the germline ends. The CDR3 runs 15 residues. Looked up from germline, CDR1 is SGHRS and CDR2 is YFSETQ. The variable domain in full, completed from reference TRBV5-1 and TRBJ1-1, reads KAGVTQTPRYLIKTRGQQVTLSCSPISGHRSVSWYQQTPGQGLQFLFEYFSETQRNKGNFPGRFSGRQFSNSRSEMNVSTLELGDSALYLCASSPGRVGNTEAFFGQGTRLTVV.

The chain is built from TRBV12-3 or TRBV12-4 and TRBJ2-1; no reliable D call. The CDR3 sequence is 12 residues long. V was pared by 3 bases and J by 5 bases, with 5 bases between. CDR3 sequence (DNA): TGTGCCAGCAGTTTGGCCAACAATGAGCAGTTCTTC. Encoded protein: CASSLANNEQFF.

The chain carries TRBV25-1 and TRBJ2-1; 8 nucleotides agree with TRBD1. The V gene's germline CDR1 is MGHDK and CDR2 SYGVNS. With 10 bases clipped from V and 8 bases from J, the junction kept 4 bases outside the gene matches. The CDR3 covers 11 residues. The CDR3 protein is CATGQGHEQFF. CDR3 DNA sequence: TGTGCCACAGGACAGGGCCATGAGCAGTTCTTC.

CDR3 region: CASSGRASTDTQYF. CDR3 in DNA: TGTGCCAGCAGCGGGAGAGCTAGCACAGATACGCAGTATTTT. V gene TRBV9 combines with J gene TRBJ2-3, with no clear D. Germline V gene lookup returns CDR1 SGDLS and CDR2 YYNGEE. This CDR3 is built from 14 residues. V was clipped by 3 bases and J by 0 bases, with 8 bases between them. Using reference TRBV9 and TRBJ2-3 for the parts outside the CDR3, the full variable domain is DSGVTQTPKHLITATGQRVTLRCSPRSGDLSVYWYQQSLDQGLQFLIQYYNGEERAKGNILERFSAQQFPDLHSELNLSSLELGDSALYFCASSGRASTDTQYFGPGTRLTVL.

The chain combines TRBV10-3 with TRBJ2-2, with a tentative D call TRBD2 (6 bases). In germline, CDR1 is ENHRY, CDR2 SYGVKD. This CDR3 is 15 amino acids long. With 10 bases removed from V and 3 bases from J, the gap between germline ends came to 18 bases. CDR3 amino acids: CATEGGRPDTGELFF. CDR3 sequence (DNA): TGTGCCACCGAAGGAGGGAGGCCCGACACCGGGGAGCTGTTTTTT.

The chain carries TRBV19 and TRBJ2-1, with TRBD2 identical over 9 bases. This CDR3 is 16 amino acids long. V lost 0 bases and J lost 6; bases outside the gene matches: 6. The germline V gene encodes CDR1 LNHDA and CDR2 SQIVND (reference sequence). The CDR3 DNA is TGTGCCAGTAGTATAGATCTGGCTAGCGGGATCAATGAGCAGTTCTTC. Translation gives CASSIDLASGINEQFF. Combining the CDR3 with reference TRBV19 and TRBJ2-1 gives the whole variable domain DGGITQSPKYLFRKEGQNVTLSCEQNLNHDAMYWYRQDPGQGLRLIYYSQIVNDFQKGDIAEGYSVSREKKESFPLTVTSAQKNPTAFYLCASSIDLASGINEQFFGPGTRLTVL.

This clone appeared once. This chain links TRBV9 with TRBJ1-2; D gene ambiguous. V lost 4 bases and J lost 4, with 20 bases in between. Germline CDR1 is SGDLS and CDR2 is YYNGEE. The CDR3 contains 16 residues. CDR3 nucleotides: TGTGCCAGCAGCCCCTCTGGGCGGGAGGGCGCCTATGGCTACACCTTC. Residues: CASSPSGREGAYGYTF.

The rearrangement uses TRBV12-3 or TRBV12-4 and TRBJ1-2; D ambiguous. Trimming took 8 bases from V and 7 from J, leaving 14 bases between them. CDR3 length: 12 residues. CDR3 sequence: CASAPGGAGYTF. The CDR3 DNA sequence: TGTGCCAGCGCTCCCGGTGGTGCTGGCTACACCTTC.

The chain joins TRBV30 to TRBJ2-7; the D gene is possibly TRBD1 (5 bases). Per germline, CDR1 GTSNPN and CDR2 SVGIG (reference sequence). The CDR3 runs 13 residues. Trimming took off 4 bases at V and 2 bases at J, with 12 bases between the two ends. The CDR3 reads CAWNRHGTYEQYF. The CDR3 nucleotides read TGTGCCTGGAACAGGCATGGAACCTACGAGCAGTACTTC.

This chain uses TRBV10-1 with TRBJ2-1; TRBD2 agrees at 11 bases. The J segment lost 0 bases and the V segment lost 3 bases, leaving 7 bases of the junction unmatched. The CDR3 covers 18 residues. The V gene's germline CDR1 is WNHNN and CDR2 SYGVQD (reference sequence). The CDR3 DNA reads as TGCGCCAGCAGTGATAGTCTAGCGGGAGGTTTCTCCTACAATGAGCAGTTCTTC. This codes for CASSDSLAGGFSYNEQFF.

CDR3 nucleotides: TGTGCCAGCAGCTTAGGGACTAGGCTTGAGCAGTTCTTC. It encodes CASSLGTRLEQFF. This chain links TRBV7-8 with TRBJ2-1; 7 bases agree with TRBD2. The V gene's germline CDR1 is SGHVS and CDR2 FQNEAQ. V lost 1 base to trimming and J lost 9 bases; unmatched junction nucleotides: 3. The CDR3 is 13 amino acids.

The CDR3 DNA reads TGTGCCAGAAGCTCCGGACAGGGAGACTACGAGCAGTACTTC. It translates to CARSSGQGDYEQYF. The chain has TRBV5-3 and TRBJ2-7; 8 nucleotides line up with TRBD1. TRBV5-3 is designated an ORF whose function remains uncertain. V lost 3 bases, J lost 3 bases, and 5 bases stayed unmatched. The CDR3 length is 14 residues.

The V gene is TRBV3-1 (or the pseudogene TRBV3-2), the J gene TRBJ1-5, with 7 bases aligning to TRBD1. This CDR3 spans 16 amino acids. The germline V gene has CDR1 LGHDT and CDR2 YNNKEL (reference sequence). J was trimmed by 2 bases and V by 3 bases; bases with no gene match: 7. As DNA, the CDR3 is TGTGCCAGCAGCCAGGACCCCGGACAGGGCAATCAGCCCCAGCATTTT. Its protein product is CASSQDPGQGNQPQHF.

The genes are TRBV7-7 and TRBJ1-4; TRBD1 might be the D (5 bases). The CDR3 sequence is 15 residues long. CDR1 is SSHAT, CDR2 FNYEAQ, per germline (reference sequence). V gave up 0 bases and J gave up 3 bases, with 8 bases separating them. The CDR3 is CASSLAGGANEKLFF. The DNA of the CDR3 is TGTGCCAGCAGCTTAGCCGGGGGAGCTAATGAAAAACTGTTTTTT.

The chain has TRBV19 and TRBJ1-4, with no clear D. The CDR3 contains 15 residues. Germline assignment: CDR1 LNHDA and CDR2 SQIVND (reference sequence). The ends were cut back, 7 bases at V and 0 bases at J, with 12 bases in the middle. The CDR3 DNA sequence: TGTGCCAGTAATGGAGGGAGTGCAACTAATGAAAAACTGTTTTTT. Translation: CASNGGSATNEKLFF. The entire variable domain, with the rest obtained from reference TRBV19 and TRBJ1-4, is as follows: DGGITQSPKYLFRKEGQNVTLSCEQNLNHDAMYWYRQDPGQGLRLIYYSQIVNDFQKGDIAEGYSVSREKKESFPLTVTSAQKNPTAFYLCASNGGSATNEKLFFGSGTQLSVL.

In its sample, this clone was seen a few times. This chain connects TRBV6-7 to TRBJ2-7; 9 bases fit TRBD2. TRBV6-7 is reported as an ORF; its role is uncertain. The ends lost 10 bases at V and 4 bases at J; junction bases unmatched: 14. The CDR3 has 15 amino acids. The CDR3 is CAIRRGGPSEYEQYF. CDR3 nucleotide sequence: TGTGCCATCCGGCGGGGGGGGCCATCGGAATACGAGCAGTACTTC.

This chain joins TRBV6-5 and TRBJ2-1, with 10 bases lining up with TRBD2. This CDR3 comprises 14 residues. The J segment lost 9 bases and the V segment lost 2 bases, leaving 4 bases of the junction unmatched. CDR1 is MNHEY and CDR2 is SVGAGI in the germline V gene. In DNA form, the CDR3 reads TGTGCCAGCAGTTACGGGATAGCGGGGGGTGAGCAGTTCTTC. Its translation: CASSYGIAGGEQFF.

V is TRBV7-9 and J is TRBJ1-4; TRBD1 matches at 11 bases. J gave up 2 bases and V 4 bases, and 3 bases lay outside the gene matches. The germline V gene has CDR1 SEHNR and CDR2 FQNEAQ (reference sequence). This CDR3 has 16 amino acids. CDR3 bases: TGTGCCAGCAGCTCTGGGGACAGGGGGACTAATGAAAAACTGTTTTTT. Translating it yields CASSSGDRGTNEKLFF.

The V gene is TRBV3-1 (or the pseudogene TRBV3-2), the J gene TRBJ2-5, with 9 bases fitting TRBD2. The germline gives CDR1 LGHDT, CDR2 YNNKEL (reference sequence). This CDR3 has 17 amino acids. Trimming at V came to 6 bases and at J to 5 bases, leaving 16 bases not matched to a gene. The CDR3 nucleotides read TGTGCCAGCAGGGCGGCCGCTAGCGGGAATAGGGGGGAGACCCAGTACTTC. It is translated as CASRAAASGNRGETQYF.

This clone was observed once. This rearrangement joins TRBV7-6 to TRBJ2-1; TRBD2 matches 12 bases. There are 17 residues in the CDR3. Germline V gives CDR1 SGHVS, CDR2 FNYEAQ. V lost 6 bases and J lost 0; bases outside the gene matches: 6. The CDR3 nucleotides are TGTGCCAGCAGTCCGACTAGCGGGGGAAGCTCCTACAATGAGCAGTTCTTC. Protein: CASSPTSGGSSYNEQFF.

The J gene is TRBJ2-5, the V gene TRBV9, with 11 bases aligning to TRBD2. Germline V gives CDR1 SGDLS, CDR2 YYNGEE. This CDR3 is 17 amino acids long. V lost 0 bases and J lost 5; bases outside the gene matches: 9. The chain's CDR3 is CASSVAPLAGGGETQYF. The CDR3 coding sequence is TGTGCCAGCAGCGTAGCGCCCCTAGCGGGAGGCGGGGAGACCCAGTACTTC. Full variable domain (rest looked up from reference TRBV9 and TRBJ2-5): DSGVTQTPKHLITATGQRVTLRCSPRSGDLSVYWYQQSLDQGLQFLIQYYNGEERAKGNILERFSAQQFPDLHSELNLSSLELGDSALYFCASSVAPLAGGGETQYFGPGTRLLVL.

The chain combines TRBV3-1 (or the pseudogene TRBV3-2) with TRBJ2-7, with D possibly TRBD1 on 6 matching bases. This CDR3 is built from 13 residues. V was shortened by 4 bases and J by 12 bases, with 19 bases between the two germline ends. Germline lookup yields CDR1 LGHDT and CDR2 YNNKEL (reference sequence). The CDR3 protein is CASSPSWTASGYF. The CDR3 nucleotides are TGTGCCAGCAGCCCATCTTGGACAGCGAGCGGGTACTTC.

The chain couples TRBV19 to TRBJ1-1, with D tentatively TRBD1 (6 bases). Germline assignment: CDR1 LNHDA and CDR2 SQIVND (reference sequence). This CDR3 has 15 residues. Trimming took 7 bases from V and 3 from J, leaving 18 bases between them. This CDR3 is CASIPDRDIYTEAFF. The CDR3 DNA reads as TGTGCCAGTATCCCCGACCGGGACATCTACACTGAAGCTTTCTTT.